Below, 7 T cell receptor beta chains from the same sample are listed, as sequenced in a study of blood T cell repertoires in COVID-19. Repertoires were generated with immunoSEQ multiplex PCR, while TCRdb's copy carries only in-frame clones and drops some. Of a few hundred thousand clones in the sample, around 87% were seen once. Material for sequencing was peripheral blood. The origin of the receptors is a woman in her forties or fifties with acute or convalescent COVID-19.

The gene calls are TRBV7-2 and TRBJ1-5, with 10 bases lining up with TRBD1. Germline-derived CDR1 and CDR2 are SGHTA and FQGNSA. Trimming took 5 bases from V and 4 from J; bases not matched to a gene: 5. This CDR3 comprises 15 residues. The CDR3 region is CASSPGQGKNQPQHF. CDR3 in DNA: TGTGCCAGCAGCCCGGGACAGGGGAAAAATCAGCCCCAGCATTTT.

CDR3 in DNA: TGTGCCAGCAGCCCCTGGACTAGCGGTTCAAACACAGATACGCAGTATTTT. It encodes CASSPWTSGSNTDTQYF. The J gene is TRBJ2-3, the V gene TRBV9, with 10 bases lining up with TRBD2. V lost 4 bases and J lost 2; bases outside the gene matches: 10. Germline V lookup: CDR1 SGDLS, CDR2 YYNGEE. The CDR3 runs to 17 residues.

This chain uses TRBV7-2 with TRBJ2-1; D gene unclear. V lost 5 bases and J lost 10, with 15 bases in between. The length of the CDR3 is 13 residues. Germline assignment: CDR1 SGHTA and CDR2 FQGNSA. The CDR3 reads CASSPVERWEQFF. CDR3 in DNA: TGTGCCAGCAGCCCCGTGGAGCGCTGGGAGCAGTTCTTC.

The CDR3 coding sequence is TGTGCCAGCAGCTCTATGGGGAGAACCTACGAGCAGTACTTC. Translation: CASSSMGRTYEQYF. The chain links TRBV7-2 to TRBJ2-7; TRBD2 might be the D (5 bases). Trimming removed 4 bases from V and 2 bases from J, with 12 bases in between. Germline V gene data show CDR1 as SGHTA and CDR2 as FQGNSA. The CDR3 spans 14 residues.

This chain uses TRBV18 with TRBJ1-1; weak D call: TRBD1 (5 bases). The germline CDR1 and CDR2 sequences are KGHSH and LQKENI. Trimming removed 6 bases from V and 1 base from J, with 18 bases in between. CDR3 size: 16 residues. The CDR3 DNA reads as TGTGCCAGCTCTATAAGCCGGACAAAAGAGAACACTGAAGCTTTCTTT. It yields the protein CASSISRTKENTEAFF.

This rearrangement joins TRBV13 to TRBJ1-3, with D hard to call. The CDR3 covers 12 residues. Trimming pared 6 bases from V and 4 bases from J, leaving 7 bases between. CDR1 PRHDT and CDR2 FYEKMQ come from the germline V gene (reference sequence). The CDR3 reads CASRLAGNTIYF. The DNA of the CDR3 is TGTGCCAGCAGACTCGCCGGAAACACCATATATTTT.

This rearrangement joins TRBV19 to TRBJ2-7, with TRBD2 matching 15 bases. V lost 5 bases, J lost 6 bases, and 8 bases stayed unmatched. This CDR3 is 16 amino acids long. The germline gives CDR1 LNHDA, CDR2 SQIVND (reference sequence). Written as DNA, the CDR3 is TGTGCCAGTAGTCCTTGGACTAGCGGGAGGGCCGGCGAGCAGTACTTC. It codes for CASSPWTSGRAGEQYF.